This TCR beta chain was observed in a study of PD-L1 blockade in urothelial cancer. Study details: Beginning in the mid-2010s, patients received atezolizumab, given as 1,200 mg intravenously every 3 weeks. Researchers looked at the blood 3 weeks (second dose) and 6 weeks after treatment began. Blood-derived samples held a median roughly 150,000 T cells.

TCRdb's table, derived via immunoSEQ multiplex PCR, lists solely in-frame clones and lacks some. Among 100,000 to 150,000 clones, more than 70% were seen once, and the ten largest hold 2.4%. As to time point: peripheral blood 6 weeks after treatment start. Per the germline V gene, CDR1 is SGHRS and CDR2 is YFSETQ. This CDR3 region has 16 residues. V was pared by 2 bases and J by 2 bases, with 8 bases of the junction left unmatched. On this clone itself: What it binds is unknown.

Study-level results: In blood sampled pretreatment, TCR clonality below the median predicted better survival.

The material sequenced was PBMCs, taken around atezolizumab (anti-PD-L1) treatment. This TCR was recovered from a man in his fifties or sixties with urothelial cancer. The V call is TRBV5-1, the J call TRBJ2-5; 8 positions agree with TRBD2. CDR3 protein: CASSFGRGAAQETQYF. CDR3 in DNA: TGCGCCAGCAGCTTCGGGCGGGGGGCGGCTCAAGAGACCCAGTACTTC.